This T cell receptor beta chain was sequenced in a study of T cells in localized non-small cell lung cancer. Findings of the study overall: The appearance of a median roughly 61 of the top 100 tumor clones was seen in adjacent lung. Elevated circulating T cell density in blood was associated with longer overall survival. Sequencing, confined to only one tumor region, leaves heterogeneity possible. Adjacent uninvolved lung tissue had the highest T cell clonality, exceeding tumor.

The CDR3 runs 13 residues. The germline V gene encodes CDR1 MDHEN and CDR2 SYDVKM. Trimming removed 6 bases at V and 4 bases at J, with 9 bases between. Regarding this clone: Its target is not known.

Produced via immunoSEQ multiplex PCR; TCRdb's table is partial and in-frame only. Among some 27,000 clones listed, more than 75% were seen once. V and J are TRBV28 and TRBJ1-4; D is uncertain. The material sequenced was peripheral blood, taken before any cancer treatment. This clonotype was obtained from an older female donor with stage III squamous cell lung carcinoma. Written as DNA, the CDR3 is TGTGCCAGCAGCCAAGTTCATAATGAAAAACTGTTTTTT. It translates to CASSQVHNEKLFF.